A single sample is the source of the 22 T cell receptor beta chains below, sequenced in a study of shared clonotypes between healthy human individuals. The assay was immunoSEQ multiplex PCR, and TCRdb's table has in-frame clones only and misses some. The sample has around 1,100,000 clones; approximately 80% are singletons. Sequenced input: memory CD4+ T cells from PBMCs. Subset given: CD45RA-negative fraction. Receptors originate from a man aged 18 to 30 in good health. Some clones in this sample may be carry-over from other donors' samples.

Note on this clone: Other nucleotide sequences from this sample produce the same CDR3. The chain joins TRBV9 to TRBJ2-2, with TRBD2 matching over 7 bases. This CDR3 contains 16 residues. Germline V gene sequence: CDR1 SGDLS, CDR2 YYNGEE. J lost 3 bases, V lost 0 bases, and 5 bases had no gene match. The CDR3 nucleotides read TGTGCCAGCAGCGTAGAGGGAGGGTTGTACACCGGGGAGCTGTTTTTT. This translates into CASSVEGGLYTGELFF.

The rearrangement joins TRBV5-1 to TRBJ2-3, with D hard to call. The length of the CDR3 is 13 residues. Trimming pared 6 bases from V and 1 base from J, leaving 9 bases between. CDR1 is SGHRS, CDR2 YFSETQ, per germline. CDR3 in DNA: TGCGCCAGCACCCTTGGGGGCACAGATACGCAGTATTTT. Protein: CASTLGGTDTQYF.

Details on this clone: This likely came from a read error, as a far larger clone is one base away. The same CDR3 can be traced to other DNA sequences in this sample. The chain has TRBV30 and TRBJ2-7, with unresolved D. Germline lookup yields CDR1 GTSNPN and CDR2 SVGIG (reference sequence). Trimming left V 7 bases short and J 3 bases short, with 16 bases between. This CDR3 has 13 amino acids. The CDR3 protein is CASPGPSIYEQYF. CDR3 DNA sequence: TGTGCCTCGCCAGGACCGTCCATCTACGAGCAGTACTTC.

The rearrangement uses TRBV5-4 and TRBJ1-2, with 9 positions matching TRBD1. The length of the CDR3 is 15 residues. V lost 4 bases and J lost 3; bases outside the gene matches: 7. Germline V gene data show CDR1 as SGHNT and CDR2 as YYREEE (reference sequence). The CDR3 DNA is TGTGCCAGCAGCACGATACAGGGGGCGGACTATGGCTACACCTTC. Translation gives CASSTIQGADYGYTF.

This clone was recorded a few times. The V call is TRBV6-5, the J call TRBJ2-1; D remains unclear. This CDR3 has 15 residues. Trimming removed 7 bases from V and 3 bases from J, with 16 bases in between. Germline V gives CDR1 MNHEY, CDR2 SVGAGI. CDR3 nucleotides: TGTGCCAGCAACCCTACTCGGACCCACTACAATGAGCAGTTCTTC. This translates into CASNPTRTHYNEQFF.

This chain links TRBV29-1 with TRBJ2-5; tentative D call: TRBD1 (5 bases). The CDR3 has 13 residues. The V end lost 6 bases, the J end lost 5 bases, and 16 bases lay between the germline ends. Germline assignment: CDR1 SQVTM and CDR2 ANQGSEA. In nucleotides, the CDR3 is TGCAGCGTGGGATTGGGCAGGGCTGAGACCCAGTACTTC. Translating gives CSVGLGRAETQYF.

A word on this clone: This could be a read error, since a much larger clone is one nucleotide away. This rearrangement joins TRBV7-8 to TRBJ2-5, with D possibly matching TRBD2 (6 bases). Germline assignment: CDR1 SGHVS and CDR2 FQNEAQ. V dropped 1 base and J dropped 4 bases, with 10 bases sitting between them. The length of the CDR3 is 14 residues. The CDR3 coding sequence is TGTGCCAGCAGCTTAGTGGGAGGTGGAGAGACCCAGTACTTC. The encoded protein is CASSLVGGGETQYF.

The chain carries TRBV28 and TRBJ1-2; 7 bases agree with TRBD1. V lost 4 bases, J lost 4 bases, and 9 bases stayed unmatched. The germline gives CDR1 MDHEN, CDR2 SYDVKM. This CDR3 has 15 residues. Written as DNA, the CDR3 is TGTGCCAGCAGTTCATCCGGGACAGCGCTCTATGGCTACACCTTC. Encoded protein: CASSSSGTALYGYTF.

A word on this clone: A read error may be the cause here, since a much bigger clone is one base away. The missing conserved phenylalanine or tryptophan at the end of this CDR3 makes a read error likely. This chain's CDR3 is CAISRDPNTEAFL. The DNA for the CDR3 is TGTGCCATCAGCAGGGACCCGAACACTGAAGCTTTCCTT. The chain employs TRBV10-3 and TRBJ1-1; D possibly corresponds to TRBD1 (5 bases). The V and J ends lost 6 bases and 1 base respectively, with 9 bases between them. Germline CDR1 is ENHRY and CDR2 is SYGVKD. The CDR3 is 13 amino acids.

V usage is TRBV6-5 and J usage is TRBJ2-1; D gene unclear. V gave up 8 bases and J gave up 4 bases, with 12 bases separating them. Looked up from germline, CDR1 is MNHEY and CDR2 is SVGAGI. CDR3 length: 13 amino acids. The CDR3 DNA follows: TGTGCCAGCTTCAACAGTGGATACAATGAGCAGTTCTTC. This encodes CASFNSGYNEQFF.

This clone was detected only a few times. The CDR3 coding sequence is TGTGCCTGGAGTCAGGTTCGGCGGTCGAACACTGAAGCTTTCTTT. Its translation: CAWSQVRRSNTEAFF. V is TRBV30 and J is TRBJ1-1, with D hard to call. CDR1 is GTSNPN, CDR2 SVGIG, per germline (reference sequence). With 2 bases removed from V and 1 base from J, the gap between germline ends came to 14 bases. The CDR3 spans 15 residues. The entire variable domain, with the rest obtained from reference TRBV30 and TRBJ1-1, is as follows: SQTIHQWPATLVQPVGSPLSLECTVEGTSNPNLYWYRQAAGRGLQLLFYSVGIGQISSEVPQNLSASRPQDRQFILSSKKLLLSDSGFYLCAWSQVRRSNTEAFFGQGTRLTVV.

V usage is TRBV6-5 and J usage is TRBJ1-5, with D uncertain. Germline CDR1 is MNHEY and CDR2 is SVGAGI. The CDR3 totals 15 residues. Trimming left V 8 bases short and J 7 bases short, with 21 bases between. CDR3 sequence: CASGPENRVGQPQHF. The CDR3 bases are TGTGCCAGCGGACCAGAAAATAGAGTGGGACAGCCCCAGCATTTT.

The sample holds one count of this clone. V gene TRBV7-2 combines with J gene TRBJ1-5; 7 bases are shared with TRBD1. Germline CDR1 and CDR2: SGHTA and FQGNSA. The CDR3 consists of 13 residues. The J segment lost 9 bases and the V segment lost 1 base, leaving 3 bases of the junction unmatched. This chain's CDR3 is CASSLETGRPQHF. The CDR3 DNA follows: TGTGCCAGCAGCTTAGAGACAGGGAGGCCCCAGCATTTT.

This chain joins TRBV9 and TRBJ2-7; TRBD1 matches at 7 bases. In germline, CDR1 is SGDLS, CDR2 YYNGEE. Trimming took 2 bases from V and 1 from J; bases not matched to a gene: 12. This CDR3 is built from 17 residues. In DNA, the CDR3 is TGTGCCAGCAGCGTTTCGACAGGGTTTGCCCCATCCTACGAGCAGTACTTC. This translates into CASSVSTGFAPSYEQYF.

The chain employs TRBV28 and TRBJ1-5, with a tentative D call TRBD1 (5 bases). Germline CDR1 is MDHEN and CDR2 is SYDVKM. There are 17 residues in the CDR3. Between the trimmed V and J ends, which lost 7 bases and 0 bases, there was a span of 19 bases. The CDR3 protein is CASIKARVPYSNQPQHF. CDR3 coding DNA: TGTGCCAGCATCAAAGCCAGGGTACCATATAGCAATCAGCCCCAGCATTTT. Using reference TRBV28 and TRBJ1-5 for the parts outside the CDR3, the full variable domain is DVKVTQSSRYLVKRTGEKVFLECVQDMDHENMFWYRQDPGLGLRLIYFSYDVKMKEKGDIPEGYSVSREKKERFSLILESASTNQTSMYLCASIKARVPYSNQPQHFGDGTRLSIL.

V usage is TRBV28 and J usage is TRBJ1-2, with a weak D call TRBD1 (5 bases). Trimming pared 1 base from V and 4 bases from J, leaving 10 bases between. CDR3 length equals 14 residues. CDR1 is MDHEN and CDR2 is SYDVKM in the germline V gene. The CDR3 nucleotides are TGTGCCAGCAGTTTATCAGGGTTTGGCTATGGCTACACCTTC. It is translated as CASSLSGFGYGYTF.

Remarks on this clone: The same CDR3 arises from other DNA sequences in this sample as well. The chain employs TRBV28 and TRBJ1-1; D unclear. CDR1 and CDR2 from the germline V gene are MDHEN and SYDVKM. This CDR3 is built from 11 residues. Trimming removed 3 bases at V and 4 bases at J, with 3 bases between. The CDR3 nucleotides read TGTGCCAGCAGTTTTGTCACTGAAGCTTTCTTT. It specifies CASSFVTEAFF.

J is TRBJ1-3 and V is TRBV2, with 11 bases lining up with TRBD1. The CDR3 spans 15 residues. CDR1 and CDR2 from the germline V gene are SNHLY and FYNNEI. The ends lost 3 bases at V and 4 bases at J; junction bases unmatched: 2. CDR3 residues: CASSEDRGPGNTIYF. For the CDR3, the DNA is TGTGCCAGCAGTGAGGACAGGGGGCCCGGAAACACCATATATTTT.

The V and J genes are TRBV5-1 and TRBJ1-1, with 7 positions matching TRBD1. The CDR3 has 17 amino acids. Per the germline V gene, CDR1 is SGHRS and CDR2 is YFSETQ. The V segment lost 10 bases and the J segment 4 bases; nucleotides outside the gene matches: 22. The CDR3 spells CAASRGDRSPSGTEAFF. CDR3 bases: TGCGCCGCCAGCAGGGGGGACAGATCCCCTTCAGGCACTGAAGCTTTCTTT.

V is TRBV15 and J is TRBJ2-7; 10 nucleotides align to TRBD1. In germline, CDR1 is LNHNV, CDR2 YYDKDF (reference sequence). CDR3 size: 13 residues. V lost 3 bases to trimming and J lost 6 bases; unmatched junction nucleotides: 2. The CDR3 here is CATSRTGGAEQYF. CDR3 sequence (DNA): TGTGCCACCAGCAGGACAGGGGGCGCCGAGCAGTACTTC.

In this sample, this clone turned up once. The genes are TRBV14 and TRBJ2-3, with 9 bases matching TRBD1. V lost 4 bases and J lost 5; bases outside the gene matches: 19. The CDR3 is made up of 19 amino acids. Per the germline V gene, CDR1 is SGHDN and CDR2 is FVKESK. The CDR3 nucleotides are TGTGCCAGCAGCCCCTACCCTTGGGCGAGGACAGGGGATAGAGATACGCAGTATTTT. This codes for CASSPYPWARTGDRDTQYF.

This chain uses TRBV2 with TRBJ1-5, with TRBD1 matching over 7 bases. V was pared by 6 bases and J by 6 bases, with 2 bases of the junction left unmatched. CDR3 size: 12 residues. Germline CDR1 is SNHLY and CDR2 is FYNNEI. CDR3 nucleotides: TGTGCCAGCAGCAGGGGGGGTCAGCCCCAGCATTTT. The encoded protein is CASSRGGQPQHF.